The T cell receptor (beta chain) under discussion was sequenced for a study of Ad26.COV2.S vaccination and SARS-CoV-2 variants. CDR1 is SEHNR and CDR2 is FQNEAQ in the germline V gene (reference sequence). The CDR3 has 14 amino acids. Trimming took off 5 bases at V and 1 base at J, with 11 bases between the two ends. As for treatment: approximately 18 received Ad26.COV2.S at low or high dose, single or two shots; 5 received placebo; per-sample allocation not given. Collection of samples fell on day 63 after the first vaccine or placebo injection. Generated by immunoSEQ multiplex PCR, the TCRdb table keeps only in-frame clones and is missing some. This sample carries roughly 500,000 clones, 85% to 90% of them seen once, and the ten largest clones take just over 2.5%.

The receptor was isolated from a person aged 18-65 years who received the Ad26.COV2.S COVID-19 vaccine or a placebo. V is TRBV7-9 and J is TRBJ2-5, with a possible D match to TRBD1 (6 bases). Sequenced material: peripheral blood, taken in a trial of Ad26.COV2.S vaccine versus placebo. The CDR3: CASSRDTAQETQYF. The CDR3 DNA follows: TGTGCCAGCAGCCGGGACACCGCCCAAGAGACCCAGTACTTC.